The TCR beta chain described here comes from a study of early T cells in non-severe SARS-CoV-2 infection. Each cDNA molecule carried a unique molecular identifier. TCRdb re-analysed the 5' RACE reads in MiXCR, keeping a single row per CDR3 protein. This sample carries fewer than 35,000 distinct CDR3 sequences, around 5.9% of them seen once, and the ten largest clones take 13%. This clonotype came up many times. Unmatched junction bases numbered 5, after V lost 4 bases and J lost 0 bases. Germline V CDR1 and CDR2: MNHNS, SASEGT. The CDR3 is 16 amino acids. The rearrangement joins TRBV6-1 to TRBJ2-2; TRBD1 agrees at 7 bases. This sequence originates from an adult who was a healthcare worker with PCR-confirmed SARS-CoV-2 infection or an uninfected control (not recorded which). The sample comprised whole blood. This CDR3 reads CASSASTGTNTGELFF. The CDR3 DNA is TGTGCCAGCAGTGCGTCGACAGGGACGAACACCGGGGAGCTGTTTTTT.